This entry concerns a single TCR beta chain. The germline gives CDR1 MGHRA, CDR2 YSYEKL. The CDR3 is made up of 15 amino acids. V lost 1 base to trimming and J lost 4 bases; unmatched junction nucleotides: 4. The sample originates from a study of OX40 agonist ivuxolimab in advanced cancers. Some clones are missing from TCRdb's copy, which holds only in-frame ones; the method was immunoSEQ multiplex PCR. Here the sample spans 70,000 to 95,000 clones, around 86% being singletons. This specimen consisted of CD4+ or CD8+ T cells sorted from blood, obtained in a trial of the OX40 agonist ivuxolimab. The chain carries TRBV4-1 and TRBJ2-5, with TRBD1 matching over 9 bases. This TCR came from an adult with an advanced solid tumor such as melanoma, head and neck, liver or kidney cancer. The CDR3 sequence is CASSQAGTGLETQYF. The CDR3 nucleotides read TGCGCCAGCAGCCAAGCCGGGACAGGGCTAGAGACCCAGTACTTC.